This T cell receptor beta chain appears in the sequencing data of a study of neurological immune-mediated disorders. Overall study context: There were around 35 multiple sclerosis patients; around 31 were relapsing-remitting and 3 were secondary progressive.

The V gene end was trimmed by 2 bases and the J gene end by 8 bases; junction bases not matched to a gene: 4. The CDR3 covers 13 residues. Germline V gene lookup returns CDR1 SGHRS and CDR2 YFSETQ. Via MiXCR, TCRdb re-called the 5' RACE reads, giving one row per CDR3 protein. Found here are 55,000 or so distinct CDR3 sequences, under 5% of them singletons; the top ten hold 1.9%. This clonotype has a count of ten or more. Its target is unknown. Whole-study findings and limits: When repertoires were grouped phylogenetically, those of 18 of 34 multiple sclerosis patients fell into one related-CDR3 cluster, a possible signature. Expansion of TCR clones was greatest in HTLV-1-associated myelopathy and smallest in multiple sclerosis, where it fell below that of healthy controls.

This sequence was found in a woman in her forties with multiple sclerosis. The chain joins TRBV5-1 to TRBJ1-2, with 9 bases aligning to TRBD1. Sequenced sample: CD4+ T cells from blood. The CDR3 DNA reads as TGCGCCAGCAGCTTACAGGGGGCAGAAGGCTACACCTTC. It specifies CASSLQGAEGYTF.